This TCR beta chain was captured in a study of cytomegalovirus exposure and HLA in healthy donors. Donors showed nominal health when sampled, although they likely had unrecorded immune exposures. PCR amplification relied on 60 Vbeta primers (plus 13 Jbeta primers). The data were produced by immunoSEQ multiplex PCR, yet TCRdb's version contains in-frame clones alone and is incomplete. The repertoire includes some 110,000 clones, roughly three quarters of them detected once, and roughly 0.99% sits in the top ten. Study findings and constraints: In an earlier analysis, in 540 or so donors, most V segments appeared productive either ~87% or ~30% of the time.

The CDR3 totals 16 residues. CDR1 is SGHTA and CDR2 is FQGTGA in the germline V gene. V dropped 2 bases and J dropped 3 bases, with 13 bases sitting between them. With respect to this clone: What it recognizes is unknown.

The material sequenced was PBMCs. This chain connects TRBV7-3 to TRBJ2-2; a possible D gene is TRBD2 (7 bases). This clonotype originated in a woman in her twenties or thirties in good health and CMV-seronegative. The CDR3 nucleotides read TGTGCCAGCAGCTTATCGGCGGGGGCCTACACCGGGGAGCTGTTTTTT. The encoded protein is CASSLSAGAYTGELFF.